This paragraph covers one T cell receptor beta chain sequence. The antigen is undetermined. Germline loops: CDR1 SEHNR, CDR2 FQNEAQ (reference sequence). This CDR3 is 13 amino acids long. Trimming pared 1 base from V and 6 bases from J, leaving 7 bases between. The data belong to a study of cytomegalovirus exposure and HLA in healthy donors. Study-wide results and limits: Analysis was carried out at a later point, and it linked a missense DCLRE1C variant to TCR beta V- and J-gene trimming.

The PCR made use of 60 Vbeta and 13 Jbeta primers. Sequencing used immunoSEQ multiplex PCR; TCRdb keeps in-frame clones, though not all of them. The profile shows over 150,000 clones, 80% to 90% of them singletons. This rearrangement joins TRBV7-9 to TRBJ1-3; perhaps TRBD1 as D (6 bases). Sample: PBMCs. This sequence originates from a man aged 45 to 65 in good health and CMV-seropositive. The CDR3 sequence: CASSLDRENTIYF. In nucleotides, the CDR3 is TGTGCCAGCAGCTTAGACAGGGAAAACACCATATATTTT.